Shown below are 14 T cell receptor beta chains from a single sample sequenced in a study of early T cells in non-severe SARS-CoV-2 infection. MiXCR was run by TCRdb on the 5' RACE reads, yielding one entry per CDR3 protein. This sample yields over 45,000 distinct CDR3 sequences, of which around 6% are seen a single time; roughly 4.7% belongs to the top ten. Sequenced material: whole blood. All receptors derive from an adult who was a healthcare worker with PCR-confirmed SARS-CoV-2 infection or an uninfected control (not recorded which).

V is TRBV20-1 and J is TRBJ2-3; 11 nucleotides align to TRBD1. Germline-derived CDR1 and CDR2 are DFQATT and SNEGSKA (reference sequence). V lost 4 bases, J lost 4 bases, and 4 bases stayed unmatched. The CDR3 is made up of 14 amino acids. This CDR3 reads CSATDRGRADTQYF. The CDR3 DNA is TGCAGTGCTACGGACAGGGGGCGAGCAGATACGCAGTATTTT.

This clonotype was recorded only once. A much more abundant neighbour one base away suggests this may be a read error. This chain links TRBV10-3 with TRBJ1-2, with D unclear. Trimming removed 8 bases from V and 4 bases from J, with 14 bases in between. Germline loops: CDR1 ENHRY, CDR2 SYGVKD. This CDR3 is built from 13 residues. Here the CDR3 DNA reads TGTGCCATCCGAGGGTTGCAGTCCTATGGCTACACCTTC. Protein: CAIRGLQSYGYTF.

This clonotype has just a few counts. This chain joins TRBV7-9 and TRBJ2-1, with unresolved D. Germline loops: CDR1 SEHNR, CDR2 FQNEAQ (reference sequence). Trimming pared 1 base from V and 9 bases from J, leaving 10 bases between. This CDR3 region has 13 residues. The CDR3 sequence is CASSLETTTEQFF. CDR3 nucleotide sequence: TGTGCCAGCAGCTTAGAGACAACCACTGAGCAGTTCTTC.

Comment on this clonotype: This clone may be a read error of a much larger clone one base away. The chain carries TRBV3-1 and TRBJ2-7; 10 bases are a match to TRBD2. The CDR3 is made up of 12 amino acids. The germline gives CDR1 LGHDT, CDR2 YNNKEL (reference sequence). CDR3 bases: TGTGCCGGCAGCCTTACTAGCGGGGTAAAGTACTTC. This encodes CAGSLTSGVKYF.

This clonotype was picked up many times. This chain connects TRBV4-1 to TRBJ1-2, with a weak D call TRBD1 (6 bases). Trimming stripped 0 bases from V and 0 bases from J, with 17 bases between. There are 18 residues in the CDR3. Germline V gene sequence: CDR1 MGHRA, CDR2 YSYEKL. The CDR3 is CASSQDRPDRPSNYGYTF. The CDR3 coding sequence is TGCGCCAGCAGCCAAGACCGTCCCGACAGGCCTTCTAACTATGGCTACACCTTC.

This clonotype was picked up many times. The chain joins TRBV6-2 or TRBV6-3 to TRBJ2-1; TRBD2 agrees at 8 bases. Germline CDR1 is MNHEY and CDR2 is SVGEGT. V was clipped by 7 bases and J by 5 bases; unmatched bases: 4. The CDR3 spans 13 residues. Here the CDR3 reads CASKGRGDNEQFF. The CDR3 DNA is TGTGCCAGCAAGGGGCGGGGGGACAATGAGCAGTTCTTC.

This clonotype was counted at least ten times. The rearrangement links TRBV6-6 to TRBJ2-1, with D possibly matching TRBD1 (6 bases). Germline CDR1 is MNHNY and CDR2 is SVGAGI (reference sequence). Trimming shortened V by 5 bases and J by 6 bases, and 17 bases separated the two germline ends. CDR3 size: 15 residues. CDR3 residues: CASSPTGRAGNEQFF. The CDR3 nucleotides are TGTGCCAGCAGTCCGACAGGCCGGGCGGGCAATGAGCAGTTCTTC.

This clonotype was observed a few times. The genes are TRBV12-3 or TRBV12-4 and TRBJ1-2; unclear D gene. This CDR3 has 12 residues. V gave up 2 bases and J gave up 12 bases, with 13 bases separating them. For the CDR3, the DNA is TGTGCCAGCAGTTTATATCCTCATTTGGACACCTTC. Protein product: CASSLYPHLDTF.

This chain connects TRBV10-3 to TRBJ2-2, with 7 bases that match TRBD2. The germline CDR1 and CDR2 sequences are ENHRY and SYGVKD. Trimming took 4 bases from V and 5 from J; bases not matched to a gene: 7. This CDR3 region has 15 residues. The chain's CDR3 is CAISGAGPPTGELFF. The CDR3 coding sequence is TGTGCCATCAGTGGAGCGGGGCCACCTACCGGGGAGCTGTTTTTT.

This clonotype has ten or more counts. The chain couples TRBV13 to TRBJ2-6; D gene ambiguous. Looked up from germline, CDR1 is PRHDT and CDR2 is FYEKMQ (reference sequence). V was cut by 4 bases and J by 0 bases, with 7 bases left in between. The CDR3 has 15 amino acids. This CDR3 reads CASSSLSSGANVLTF. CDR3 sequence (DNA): TGTGCCAGCAGCTCACTGAGCTCTGGGGCCAACGTCCTGACTTTC. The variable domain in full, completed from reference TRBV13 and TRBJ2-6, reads AAGVIQSPRHLIKEKRETATLKCYPIPRHDTVYWYQQGPGQDPQFLISFYEKMQSDKGSIPDRFSAQQFSDYHSELNMSSLELGDSALYFCASSSLSSGANVLTFGAGSRLTVL.

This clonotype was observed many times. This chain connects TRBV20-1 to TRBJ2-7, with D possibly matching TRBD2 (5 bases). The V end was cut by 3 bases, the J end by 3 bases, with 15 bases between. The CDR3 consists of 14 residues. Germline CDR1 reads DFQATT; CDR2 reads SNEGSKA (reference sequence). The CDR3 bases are TGCAGTGCTAGCTGGCCCGGAGGAGGCTACGAGCAGTACTTC. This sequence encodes CSASWPGGGYEQYF.

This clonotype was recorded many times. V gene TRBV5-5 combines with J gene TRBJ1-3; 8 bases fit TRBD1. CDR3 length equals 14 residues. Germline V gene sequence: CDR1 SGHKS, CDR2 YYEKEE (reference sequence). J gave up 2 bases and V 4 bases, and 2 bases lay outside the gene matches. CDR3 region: CASSQTGAGNTIYF. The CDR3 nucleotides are TGTGCCAGCAGCCAGACAGGGGCTGGAAACACCATATATTTT. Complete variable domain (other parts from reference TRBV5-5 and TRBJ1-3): DAGVTQSPTHLIKTRGQQVTLRCSPISGHKSVSWYQQVLGQGPQFIFQYYEKEERGRGNFPDRFSARQFPNYSSELNVNALLLGDSALYLCASSQTGAGNTIYFGEGSWLTVV.

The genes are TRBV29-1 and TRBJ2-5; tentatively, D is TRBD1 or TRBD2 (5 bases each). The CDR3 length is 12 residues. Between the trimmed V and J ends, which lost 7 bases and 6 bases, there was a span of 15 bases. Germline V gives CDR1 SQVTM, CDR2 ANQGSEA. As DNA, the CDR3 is TGCAGCGCACCCGTAGGGGAGCAGACCCAGTACTTC. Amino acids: CSAPVGEQTQYF.

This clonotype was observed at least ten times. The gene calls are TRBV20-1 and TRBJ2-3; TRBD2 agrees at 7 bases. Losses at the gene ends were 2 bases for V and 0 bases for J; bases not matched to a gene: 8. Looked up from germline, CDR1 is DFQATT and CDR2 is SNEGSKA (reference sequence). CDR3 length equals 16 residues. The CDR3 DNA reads TGCAGTGCTAGAAGTGGACTAGGGGCTAGCACAGATACGCAGTATTTT. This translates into CSARSGLGASTDTQYF.